This entry lists 6 T cell receptor beta chains sequenced from one sample in a study of healthy donors' naive CD4 and CD8 T cells (dated by TCRdb to between 2015 and 2016). Instrument used: 454 GS FLX Titanium. TCR libraries were built from about 500 ng of total RNA with a previously published linear amplification protocol. The public reads were reanalyzed by TCRdb: fastp trimming at Q25, MiXCR alignment, in-frame beta chains only. Here each entry gathers all rows of one CDR3 protein and keeps the most common genes and DNA. A total of about 180,000 distinct CDR3 sequences appear in this sample, around three quarters of them only once. Approximately 2.5% of the sample comes from the top ten. Sequences were obtained from naive CD4+ and CD8+ T cells sorted from blood, pooled from several donors. The cell subset or site label, read with the paper, signifies: FACS-sorted naive CD4+ (CD45RO-CD45RA+) and naive CD8+ (CD45RA+CD27bright) T cells. The receptors were sampled from a pool of human donors in good health; the sample pools cells from several healthy donors.

V and J are TRBV29-1 and TRBJ1-1, with D possibly TRBD1 on 5 matching bases. This CDR3 is built from 14 residues. The germline V gene encodes CDR1 SQVTM and CDR2 ANQGSEA. V was shortened by 7 bases and J by 0 bases, with 15 bases between the two germline ends. Written as DNA, the CDR3 is TGCAGCGCCCGCAAATCGGGGGTGAACACTGAAGCTTTCTTT. Protein: CSARKSGVNTEAFF.

V usage is TRBV20-1 and J usage is TRBJ1-1; D possibly corresponds to TRBD1 (5 bases). Germline V gives CDR1 DFQATT, CDR2 SNEGSKA (reference sequence). The germline V and J ends were trimmed by 4 bases and 1 base, with 10 bases remaining between them. The CDR3 runs 13 residues. The CDR3 reads CSATDGANTEAFF. In nucleotides, the CDR3 is TGCAGTGCTACTGACGGGGCGAACACTGAAGCTTTCTTT.

This chain connects TRBV27 to TRBJ2-5, with TRBD2 matching over 9 bases. The CDR3 is 14 residues long. Germline V gene lookup returns CDR1 MNHEY and CDR2 SMNVEV (reference sequence). V shed 8 bases, J shed 3 bases, and the junction held 7 bases outside the gene matches. The CDR3 spells CASRTSARKETQYF. The CDR3 DNA reads as TGTGCCAGCCGGACTAGCGCGAGGAAAGAGACCCAGTACTTC.

V and J are TRBV6-5 and TRBJ1-1; D remains ambiguous. Germline-derived CDR1 and CDR2 are MNHEY and SVGAGI. Trimming took 6 bases from V and 3 from J, leaving 17 bases between them. This CDR3 region has 15 residues. The CDR3 sequence is CASRGKVVRDTEAFF. The CDR3 nucleotides are TGTGCCAGCAGGGGGAAGGTGGTTCGCGACACTGAAGCTTTCTTT.

This clonotype was counted between two and nine times. The chain couples TRBV29-1 to TRBJ2-2; TRBD2 might be the D (5 bases). CDR1 is SQVTM and CDR2 is ANQGSEA in the germline V gene. V shed 1 base and J shed 5 bases, with 11 bases lying between them. This CDR3 region has 14 residues. The CDR3 DNA sequence: TGCAGCGTTGAAGGGACCCGCGGGACCGGGGAGCTGTTTTTT. Protein product: CSVEGTRGTGELFF.

The rearrangement joins TRBV27 to TRBJ2-7, with 8 bases lining up with TRBD2. CDR1 is MNHEY, CDR2 SMNVEV, per germline (reference sequence). There are 14 residues in the CDR3. J gave up 3 bases and V 6 bases, and 7 bases lay outside the gene matches. The CDR3 DNA sequence: TGTGCCAGCAGCCCCGGGACTAGAATCTACGAGCAGTACTTC. It encodes CASSPGTRIYEQYF.